The T cell receptor (beta chain) described here comes from a study of T cells after yellow fever vaccination. CDR3 length: 14 amino acids. V lost 0 bases and J lost 7; bases outside the gene matches: 5. CDR1 is SGHRS, CDR2 YFSETQ, per germline. TCRdb independently ran MiXCR on the 5' RACE reads; one entry per CDR3 protein. The data show some 560,000 distinct CDR3 sequences, under 25% seen once. The receptor was isolated from a man aged 25-45 years who received the YFV17D yellow fever vaccine. The specimen was PBMCs, collected 15 days after the yellow fever booster vaccination. The chain links TRBV5-1 to TRBJ2-3; the match to TRBD1 covers 7 bases. The CDR3 spells CASSLGDSLNTQYF. The CDR3 DNA reads as TGCGCCAGCAGCTTGGGGGACAGCCTGAATACGCAGTATTTT. Full variable domain (remainder filled in from reference TRBV5-1 and TRBJ2-3): KAGVTQTPRYLIKTRGQQVTLSCSPISGHRSVSWYQQTPGQGLQFLFEYFSETQRNKGNFPGRFSGRQFSNSRSEMNVSTLELGDSALYLCASSLGDSLNTQYFGPGTRLTVL.